This T cell receptor (beta chain) was found in a study of vaccination and CD4 T cells after COVID-19. Sequencing of the DNA from cultured CD4+ T cells was carried out with the Oncomine TCR Beta short-read assay. TCRdb analysed the PCR reads with MiXCR anew, one entry per CDR3 protein. The sample lists around 9,000 distinct CDR3 sequences; roughly 60% were seen once. This clonotype came up once. Its antigen is unknown. Germline V CDR1 and CDR2: SNHLY, FYNNEI. V was pared by 8 bases and J by 3 bases, with 19 bases between. This CDR3 has 15 amino acids. The treatment here: roughly nine-day PBMC culture with coronavirus spike peptide pools or control peptides (ViraFEST assay). Peptide pools at approximately 9.4 ug/ml, together with 7.5 to 10 IU/ml IL-2, were added to cultures of 1.5 million to 2.5 million PBMCs per well.

This sequence was found in a human donor who had recovered from COVID-19. Sequencing was performed on CD4+ T cells from blood, cultured in vitro. V gene TRBV2 combines with J gene TRBJ2-5, with D perhaps TRBD1 or TRBD2 (6 bases each). CDR3 nucleotide sequence: TGTGCCAGCCGGAGGAGGGGGGCCGGTGAAGAGACCCAGTACTTC. Protein product: CASRRRGAGEETQYF. Variable domain in full (rest from reference TRBV2 and TRBJ2-5): EPEVTQTPSHQVTQMGQEVILRCVPISNHLYFYWYRQILGQKVEFLVSFYNNEISEKSEIFDDQFSVERPDGSNFTLKIRSTKLEDSAMYFCASRRRGAGEETQYFGPGTRLLVL.